This TCR beta chain is drawn from a study of cytotoxic CD8 clonotypes in ibrutinib-treated CLL. Whole-study results and caveats: Baseline-level clonality went beyond age-matched healthy donors and moved in step with circulating CD8+ T-cell counts.

Germline V gene data show CDR1 as SQVTM and CDR2 as ANQGSEA. This CDR3 has 15 residues. V lost 3 bases, J lost 4 bases, and 9 bases stayed unmatched. Regarding this clone: As yet, its antigen is unknown.

The repertoire was sequenced with immunoSEQ multiplex PCR; TCRdb's copy has only in-frame clones and lacks some. The sample shows approximately 150,000 clones, 70% to 80% of them seen only once. The clonotype comes from a human donor with chronic lymphocytic leukemia. The specimen comprised PBMCs, sampled after 12 months of ibrutinib treatment. The genes are TRBV29-1 and TRBJ2-7; 10 bases are shared with TRBD2. This chain's CDR3 is CSVEGAGGPGYEQYF. In nucleotides, the CDR3 is TGCAGCGTTGAGGGAGCGGGGGGGCCCGGGTACGAGCAGTACTTC.